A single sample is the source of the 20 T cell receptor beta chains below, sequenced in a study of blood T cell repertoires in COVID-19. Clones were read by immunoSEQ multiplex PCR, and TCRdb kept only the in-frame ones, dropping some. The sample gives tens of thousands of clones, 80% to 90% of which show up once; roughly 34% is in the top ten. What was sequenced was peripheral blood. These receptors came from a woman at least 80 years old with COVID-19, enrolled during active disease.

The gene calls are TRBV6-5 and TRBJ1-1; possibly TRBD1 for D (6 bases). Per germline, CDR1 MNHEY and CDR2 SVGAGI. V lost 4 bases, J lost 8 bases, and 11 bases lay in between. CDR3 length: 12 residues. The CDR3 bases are TGTGCCAGCAGTTTTGGGGGGGCAGAAGCTTTCTTT. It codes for CASSFGGAEAFF.

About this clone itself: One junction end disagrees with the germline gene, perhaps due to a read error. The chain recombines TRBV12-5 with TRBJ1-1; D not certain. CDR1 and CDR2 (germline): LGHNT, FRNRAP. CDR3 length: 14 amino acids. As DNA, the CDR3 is TGTGCTAGTGCCCTGGGAGTGGGGAACGCTGAAGCTTTCTTT. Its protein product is CASALGVGNAEAFF. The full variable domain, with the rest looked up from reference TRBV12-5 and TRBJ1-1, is DARVTQTPRHKVTEMGQEVTMRCQPILGHNTVFWYRQTMMQGLELLAYFRNRAPLDDSGMPKDRFSAEMPDATLATLKIQPSEPRDSAVYFCASALGVGNAEAFFGQGTRLTVV.

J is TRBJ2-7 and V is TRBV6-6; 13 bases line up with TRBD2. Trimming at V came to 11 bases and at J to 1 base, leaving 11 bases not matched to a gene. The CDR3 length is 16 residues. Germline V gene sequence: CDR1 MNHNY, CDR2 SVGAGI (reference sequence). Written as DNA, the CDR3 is TGTGCCGGCGGTCGAGGGGGACTAGCGGGATCCTACGAGCAGTACTTC. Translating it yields CAGGRGGLAGSYEQYF.

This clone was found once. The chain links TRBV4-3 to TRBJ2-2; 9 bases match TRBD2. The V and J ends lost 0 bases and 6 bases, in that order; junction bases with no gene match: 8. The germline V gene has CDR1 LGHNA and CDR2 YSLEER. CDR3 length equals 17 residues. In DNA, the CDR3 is TGCGCCAGCAGCCAAGATCGGCGGGAGGGCAGGTCCGGGGAGCTGTTTTTT. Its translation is CASSQDRREGRSGELFF.

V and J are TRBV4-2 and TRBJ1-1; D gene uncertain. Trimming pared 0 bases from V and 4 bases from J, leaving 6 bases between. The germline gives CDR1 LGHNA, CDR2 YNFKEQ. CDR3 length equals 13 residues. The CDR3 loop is CASSQDFITEAFF. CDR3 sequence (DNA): TGTGCCAGCAGCCAAGATTTCATCACTGAAGCTTTCTTT.

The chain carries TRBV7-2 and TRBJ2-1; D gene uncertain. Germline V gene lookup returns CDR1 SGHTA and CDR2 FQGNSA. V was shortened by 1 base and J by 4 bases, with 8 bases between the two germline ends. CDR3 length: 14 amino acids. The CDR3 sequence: CASSLGRQYNEQFF. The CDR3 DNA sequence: TGTGCCAGCAGCTTAGGGCGGCAGTACAATGAGCAGTTCTTC.

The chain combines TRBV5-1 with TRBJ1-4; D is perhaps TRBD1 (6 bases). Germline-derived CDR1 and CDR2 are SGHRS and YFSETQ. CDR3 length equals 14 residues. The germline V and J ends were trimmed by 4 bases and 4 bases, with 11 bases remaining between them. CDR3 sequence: CASSPGAGNEKLFF. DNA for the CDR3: TGCGCCAGCAGCCCAGGGGCCGGTAATGAAAAACTGTTTTTT.

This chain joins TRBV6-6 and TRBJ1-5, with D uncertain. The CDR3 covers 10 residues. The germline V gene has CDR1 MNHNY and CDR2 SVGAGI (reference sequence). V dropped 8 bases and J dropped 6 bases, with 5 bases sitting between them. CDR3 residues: CASGGQPQHF. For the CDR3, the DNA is TGTGCCAGCGGAGGTCAGCCCCAGCATTTT.

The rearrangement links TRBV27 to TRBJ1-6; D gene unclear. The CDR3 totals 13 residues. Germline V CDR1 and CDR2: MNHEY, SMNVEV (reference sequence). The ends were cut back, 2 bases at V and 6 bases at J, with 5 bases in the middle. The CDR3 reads CASSLRFNSPLHF. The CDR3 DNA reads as TGTGCCAGCAGTTTACGTTTTAATTCACCCCTCCACTTT.

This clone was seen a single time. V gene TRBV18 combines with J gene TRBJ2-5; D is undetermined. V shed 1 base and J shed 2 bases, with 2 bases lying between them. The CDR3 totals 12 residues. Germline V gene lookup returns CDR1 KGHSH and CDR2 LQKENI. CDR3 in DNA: TGTGCCAGCTCACCACTACAAGAGACCCAGTACTTC. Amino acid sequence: CASSPLQETQYF.

In DNA form, the CDR3 reads TGTGCCAGCAGCTCCCCCCGGACTAGCGGCTTTAATGAGCAGTTCTTC. Its protein product is CASSSPRTSGFNEQFF. This chain connects TRBV7-9 to TRBJ2-1, with 10 bases matching TRBD2. The trim removed 4 bases at V and 7 bases at J, leaving 10 bases unmatched. CDR3 length: 16 amino acids. CDR1 is SEHNR and CDR2 is FQNEAQ in the germline V gene (reference sequence).

The CDR3 loop reads CASSRDSYGYTF. In DNA, the CDR3 is TGTGCCAGCAGCCGGGACAGCTATGGCTACACCTTC. The J gene is TRBJ1-2, the V gene TRBV9; TRBD1 aligns across 7 bases. This CDR3 contains 12 residues. From germline, CDR1 is SGDLS and CDR2 YYNGEE. V lost 4 bases to trimming and J lost 4 bases; unmatched junction nucleotides: 1.

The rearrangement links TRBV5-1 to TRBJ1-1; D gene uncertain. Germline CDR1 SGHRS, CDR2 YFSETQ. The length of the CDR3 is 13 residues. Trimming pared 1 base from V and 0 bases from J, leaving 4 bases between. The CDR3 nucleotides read TGCGCCAGCAGCTTGTATGTGAACACTGAAGCTTTCTTT. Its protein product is CASSLYVNTEAFF. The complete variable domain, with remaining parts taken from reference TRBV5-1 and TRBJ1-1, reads KAGVTQTPRYLIKTRGQQVTLSCSPISGHRSVSWYQQTPGQGLQFLFEYFSETQRNKGNFPGRFSGRQFSNSRSEMNVSTLELGDSALYLCASSLYVNTEAFFGQGTRLTVV.

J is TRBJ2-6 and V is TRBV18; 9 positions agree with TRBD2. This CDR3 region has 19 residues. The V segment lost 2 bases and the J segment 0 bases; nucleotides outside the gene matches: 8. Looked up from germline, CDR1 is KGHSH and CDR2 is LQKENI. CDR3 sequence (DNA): TGTGCCAGCTCACCAACCCAAGGACTAGCGTACTCTGGGGCCAACGTCCTGACTTTC. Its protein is CASSPTQGLAYSGANVLTF.

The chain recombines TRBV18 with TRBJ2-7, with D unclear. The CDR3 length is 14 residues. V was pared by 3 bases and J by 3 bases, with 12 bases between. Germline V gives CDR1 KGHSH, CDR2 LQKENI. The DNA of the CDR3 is TGTGCCAGCTCACCGCGCGCTAGTGGCTACGAGCAGTACTTC. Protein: CASSPRASGYEQYF.

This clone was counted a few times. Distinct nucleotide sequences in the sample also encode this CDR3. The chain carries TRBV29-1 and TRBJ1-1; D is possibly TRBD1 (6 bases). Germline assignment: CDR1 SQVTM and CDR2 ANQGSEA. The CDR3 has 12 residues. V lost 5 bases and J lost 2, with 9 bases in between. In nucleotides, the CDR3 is TGCAGCGTTCCGACAGGCAACACTGAAGCTTTCTTT. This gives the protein CSVPTGNTEAFF.

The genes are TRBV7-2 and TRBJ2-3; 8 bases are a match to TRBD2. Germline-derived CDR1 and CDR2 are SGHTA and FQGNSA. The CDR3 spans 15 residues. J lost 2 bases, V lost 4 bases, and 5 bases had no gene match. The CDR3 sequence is CASSYGLAYTDTQYF. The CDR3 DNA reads TGTGCCAGCAGCTATGGACTAGCCTACACAGATACGCAGTATTTT.

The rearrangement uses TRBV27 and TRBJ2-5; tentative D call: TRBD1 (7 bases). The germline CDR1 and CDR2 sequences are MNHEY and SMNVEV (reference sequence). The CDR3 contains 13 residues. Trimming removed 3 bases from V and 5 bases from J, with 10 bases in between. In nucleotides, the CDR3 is TGTGCCAGCAGTTTCAGGGGGGTCGAGACCCAGTACTTC. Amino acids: CASSFRGVETQYF.

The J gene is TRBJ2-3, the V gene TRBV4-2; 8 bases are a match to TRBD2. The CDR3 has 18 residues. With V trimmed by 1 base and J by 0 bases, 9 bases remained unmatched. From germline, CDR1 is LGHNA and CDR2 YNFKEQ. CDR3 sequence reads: CASSQVFGSSGSTDTQYF. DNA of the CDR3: TGTGCCAGCAGCCAAGTGTTCGGGTCTAGCGGGAGCACAGATACGCAGTATTTT.

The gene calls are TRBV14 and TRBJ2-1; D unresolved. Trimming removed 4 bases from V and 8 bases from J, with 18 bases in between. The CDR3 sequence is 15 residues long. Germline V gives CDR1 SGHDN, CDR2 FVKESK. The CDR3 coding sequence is TGTGCCAGCAGCCTTCAAGTAGGAGCGTTCCATGAGCAGTTCTTC. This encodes CASSLQVGAFHEQFF.